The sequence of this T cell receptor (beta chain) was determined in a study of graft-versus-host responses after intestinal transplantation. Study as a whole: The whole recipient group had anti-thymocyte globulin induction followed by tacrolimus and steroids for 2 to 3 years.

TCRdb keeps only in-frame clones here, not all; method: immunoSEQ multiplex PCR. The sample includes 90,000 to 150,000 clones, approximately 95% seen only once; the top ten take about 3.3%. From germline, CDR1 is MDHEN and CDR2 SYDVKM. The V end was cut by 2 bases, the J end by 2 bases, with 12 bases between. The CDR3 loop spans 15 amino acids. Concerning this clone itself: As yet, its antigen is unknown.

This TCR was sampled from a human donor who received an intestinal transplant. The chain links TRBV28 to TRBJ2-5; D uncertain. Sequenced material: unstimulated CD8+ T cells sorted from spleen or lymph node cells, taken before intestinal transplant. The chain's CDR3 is CASSLLLRWQETQYF. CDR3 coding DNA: TGTGCCAGCAGTTTACTTTTACGCTGGCAAGAGACCCAGTACTTC.